A selection of T cell receptor beta chains follows, all from one sample in a study of T cell responses to AZD1222 COVID-19 vaccine. The assay was immunoSEQ multiplex PCR, and TCRdb's table has in-frame clones only and misses some. The sample carries 250,000 to 300,000 clones, around 93% recorded once. Material: peripheral blood, obtained 28 days after the second AZD1222 dose. The receptor set was obtained from an adult who received the AZD1222 COVID-19 vaccine. Both conserved end residues are part of each CDR3. A D gene is named only where the DNA matches it firmly. Clone size is given for some rows only: seen once, a few or many times, or a class if the clone is expanded.

D	size	V	J	DNA	CDR3
.	.	TRBV5-5	TRBJ2-7	TGTGCCAGCAGCTTTCGACAGGGAGGGTACGAGCAGTACTTC	CASSFRQGGYEQYF
.	.	TRBV5-4	TRBJ1-2	TGTGCCAGCAGCTTGAGTAGTTTGGGCGGCTACACCTTC	CASSLSSLGGYTF
.	.	TRBV5-1	TRBJ1-1	TGCGCCAGCAGCTTCTCGGGCACCATGAACACTGAAGCTTTCTTT	CASSFSGTMNTEAFF
.	.	TRBV2	TRBJ1-4	TGTGCCAGCAGTGACCAGGGTTGGGAAAAACTGTTTTTT	CASSDQGWEKLFF
TRBD2	.	TRBV24-1	TRBJ2-3	TGTGCCACCAGTGATGGGGGGGAAGATACGCAGTATTTT	CATSDGGEDTQYF
.	.	TRBV7-9	TRBJ2-3	TGTGCCAGCAGCCCCCATGGCACAGATACGCAGTATTTT	CASSPHGTDTQYF
TRBD1	.	TRBV2	TRBJ1-5	TGTGCCAGCGGTACCGGGACAGGGTTTCGACAGCCCCAGCATTTT	CASGTGTGFRQPQHF
TRBD2	.	TRBV11-2	TRBJ2-5	TGTGCCAGCAGCCACGCCGGGGGGTTTCTCGAGACCCAGTACTTC	CASSHAGGFLETQYF
TRBD1	.	TRBV5-1	TRBJ1-1	TGCGCCAGCAGCTTTTCTCAGGGGGGGACTGAAGCTTTCTTT	CASSFSQGGTEAFF
.	.	TRBV5-5	TRBJ1-2	TGTGCCAGCAGCTTGGAGAATAACTATGGCTACACCTTC	CASSLENNYGYTF
.	.	TRBV3-1/TRBV3-2	TRBJ1-1	TGTGCCAGCAGCCAAGTTCGCCCGAGGTCGTGGAACACTGAAGCTTTCTTT	CASSQVRPRSWNTEAFF
.	.	TRBV9	TRBJ1-3	TGTGCCAGCAGCCGCCCGGGGGCCCCCGGAAACACCATATATTTT	CASSRPGAPGNTIYF
.	.	TRBV7-3	TRBJ2-2	TGTGCCAGCAGCTTAAGTCACGGGAACACCGGGGAGCTGTTTTTT	CASSLSHGNTGELFF
.	.	TRBV28	TRBJ1-1	TGTGCCTGTATAAGGACAGTGAACACTGAAGCTTTCTTT	CACIRTVNTEAFF
.	.	TRBV4-3	TRBJ1-2	TGCGCCAGCAGCCAAGGGGCAGGGACCTATGGCTACACCTTC	CASSQGAGTYGYTF
TRBD1	.	TRBV6-2/TRBV6-3	TRBJ1-2	TGTGCCAGCAGCTGGGACAGGGTAAACTATGGCTACACCTTC	CASSWDRVNYGYTF
.	.	TRBV29-1	TRBJ2-3	TGCAGCGTTGAAGCTCGGCAGGGGAAAGATACGCAGTATTTT	CSVEARQGKDTQYF
.	.	TRBV2	TRBJ1-1	TGTGCCAGCAGTGTCCCAGGTCAGCGGGGGCGGGCTTTCTTT	CASSVPGQRGRAFF
.	.	TRBV28	TRBJ2-2	TGTGCCAGCAGTTTATCGTCCGGAATCGCGAACACCGGGGAGCTGTTTTTT	CASSLSSGIANTGELFF
TRBD1	.	TRBV11-1	TRBJ2-7	TGTGCCAGCGGATTACTACAGGGGGAAGGCTACGAGCAGTACTTC	CASGLLQGEGYEQYF
.	.	TRBV2	TRBJ1-1	TGTGCCAGCAGTGAAGCGCTCGGGGGGCGCGTGAACACTGAAGCTTTCTTT	CASSEALGGRVNTEAFF
TRBD1	.	TRBV6-6	TRBJ1-1	TGTGCCAGCGACCATAGGACAGGGGGGACTGAAGCTTTCTTT	CASDHRTGGTEAFF
.	.	TRBV28	TRBJ2-6	TGTGCCAGCATTCAGTCTTCTGGGGCCAACGTCCTGACTTTC	CASIQSSGANVLTF
TRBD2	.	TRBV7-9	TRBJ2-3	TGTGCCAGCAGCTTAGTTGGGACTAGCGGCTCAGATACGCAGTATTTT	CASSLVGTSGSDTQYF
.	.	TRBV6-1	TRBJ1-2	TGTGCCAGCAGTGATGGGATGGGGATACCCTATGGCTACACCTTC	CASSDGMGIPYGYTF
.	once	TRBV7-8	TRBJ1-1	TGTGCCAGCAGCTCGTCGAGGACCCAGAACACTGAAGCTTTCTTT	CASSSSRTQNTEAFF
.	.	TRBV11-1	TRBJ2-1	TGTGCCAGCAGCTTATCTAATGAGCAGTTCTTC	CASSLSNEQFF
.	.	TRBV14	TRBJ1-1	TGTGCCAGCAGCCGCCTCCAGGGTGAGACTGAAGCTTTCTTT	CASSRLQGETEAFF
TRBD1	.	TRBV27	TRBJ1-1	TGTGCCAGCAGTTTACTCAAGGGGGCCACTGAAGCTTTCTTT	CASSLLKGATEAFF
.	.	TRBV27	TRBJ2-1	TGTGCCAGCAGACAGGACTACAATGAGCAGTTCTTC	CASRQDYNEQFF
TRBD2	.	TRBV7-3	TRBJ2-1	TGTGCCAGCAGCTTAGCGGGAGGGCCCAATGAGCAGTTCTTC	CASSLAGGPNEQFF
.	.	TRBV7-9	TRBJ1-1	TGTGCCAGTACCAGCTTGAACACTGAAGCTTTCTTT	CASTSLNTEAFF
TRBD1	.	TRBV19	TRBJ1-5	TGTGCCAGTAGTATCGGGACAGGTAGCAATCAGCCCCAGCATTTT	CASSIGTGSNQPQHF
.	.	TRBV5-1	TRBJ2-2	TGCGCCAGCAGCTCCGATACGAACACCGGGGAGCTGTTTTTT	CASSSDTNTGELFF
.	.	TRBV12-3/TRBV12-4	TRBJ2-1	TGTGCCAGCAGTTGGGACCACAATGAGCAGTTCTTC	CASSWDHNEQFF
TRBD1	.	TRBV5-1	TRBJ1-1	TGCGCCAGCGCTCCAGGGGGTACGATGAACACTGAAGCTTTCTTT	CASAPGGTMNTEAFF
.	.	TRBV2	TRBJ2-3	TGTGCCAGCTCCTGGAGGGAAGGAGATACGCAGTATTTT	CASSWREGDTQYF
.	.	TRBV27	TRBJ2-3	TGTGCCAGCAAGAAGGGGTCAGATACGCAGTATTTT	CASKKGSDTQYF
.	.	TRBV3-1/TRBV3-2	TRBJ2-1	TGTGCCAGCAGCCTCGCCAGCGCCAGAAATGAGCAGTTCTTC	CASSLASARNEQFF
.	.	TRBV12-3/TRBV12-4	TRBJ1-2	TGTGCCAGCAGCTCGGCCAGTTCCTATGGCTACACCTTC	CASSSASSYGYTF
TRBD1	.	TRBV5-6	TRBJ1-5	TGTGCCAGCAGCACGGGACAGGGTGGCAATCAGCCCCAGCATTTT	CASSTGQGGNQPQHF
TRBD1	.	TRBV15	TRBJ1-6	TGTGCCACCAGCAGGGGACAGGGGAATTCACCCCTCCACTTT	CATSRGQGNSPLHF
.	once	TRBV6-1	TRBJ1-1	TGTGCCAGCAGTGACAGGATGAACACTGAAGCTTTCTTT	CASSDRMNTEAFF
.	.	TRBV7-6	TRBJ1-6	TGTGCCAGCAGCTTACCTCCGGGACCCTCGGATTCACCCCTCCACTTT	CASSLPPGPSDSPLHF
.	.	TRBV11-3	TRBJ1-1	TGTGCCAGCAGCTTAAGTGGGAACACTGAAGCTTTCTTT	CASSLSGNTEAFF
.	.	TRBV2	TRBJ2-5	TGTGCCACAGGGACGGTACAAGAGACCCAGTACTTC	CATGTVQETQYF
.	.	TRBV6-5	TRBJ1-5	TGTGCCAGCAGATACCTTAGCAATCAGCCCCAGCATTTT	CASRYLSNQPQHF
TRBD1	.	TRBV2	TRBJ1-1	TGTGCCAGCAAGGGGACAGAGAGGAACACTGAAGCTTTCTTT	CASKGTERNTEAFF
.	.	TRBV5-1	TRBJ2-1	TGCGCCAGCAGCTTAACGTCGGGGACCACAGAAGGCTCGCAGTTCTTC	CASSLTSGTTEGSQFF
TRBD1	.	TRBV19	TRBJ1-5	TGTGCCAGTAGTATCGGACAGGGTCAAAATCAGCCCCAGCATTTT	CASSIGQGQNQPQHF
.	.	TRBV29-1	TRBJ1-2	TGCAGCGTTGAAGGGGGGGCGAGCTATGGCTACACCTTC	CSVEGGASYGYTF
.	.	TRBV5-3	TRBJ2-3	TGTGCCAGAAGCTTGCTGAAGGCCTACGACACAGATACGCAGTATTTT	CARSLLKAYDTDTQYF
.	.	TRBV7-9	TRBJ1-1	TGTGCCAGCAGCTTGCAGGGGCGGTACACTGAAGCTTTCTTT	CASSLQGRYTEAFF
.	.	TRBV28	TRBJ1-1	TGTGCCAGCACGCCTATGGGGCAGGGTGTTGAAGCTTTCTTT	CASTPMGQGVEAFF